Listed here are 26 T cell receptor beta chains from one sample, sequenced in a study of cytomegalovirus exposure and HLA in healthy donors. The PCR had 60 Vbeta and 13 Jbeta primers. The table came from immunoSEQ multiplex PCR; TCRdb's copy has only in-frame clones and leaves some out. The table shows 110,000 or so clones, with roughly 71% occurring only once. The sample consisted of PBMCs. The receptors were sampled from a woman between 65 and 79 years old in good health and CMV-seropositive.

The chain carries TRBV18 and TRBJ1-1, with D hard to call. From germline, CDR1 is KGHSH and CDR2 LQKENI. The CDR3 sequence is 15 residues long. Trimming stripped 3 bases from V and 1 base from J, with 12 bases between. The CDR3 protein is CASSPPSRRNTEAFF. CDR3 DNA: TGTGCCAGCTCACCTCCTTCAAGGAGGAACACTGAAGCTTTCTTT.

The rearrangement uses TRBV2 and TRBJ1-2, with 9 bases aligning to TRBD1. The V gene end was trimmed by 4 bases and the J gene end by 3 bases; junction bases not matched to a gene: 6. Germline values: CDR1 SNHLY, CDR2 FYNNEI. The CDR3 extends over 15 amino acids. The CDR3: CASSGGTGTDYGYTF. CDR3 nucleotides: TGTGCCAGCAGTGGCGGGACAGGGACGGACTATGGCTACACCTTC.

This chain uses TRBV6-5 with TRBJ1-3; D is unclear. V lost 0 bases, J lost 2 bases, and 8 bases lay in between. Germline CDR1 MNHEY, CDR2 SVGAGI. The CDR3 contains 15 residues. CDR3 in DNA: TGTGCCAGCAGTTACTCGGGGAGACCTGGAAACACCATATATTTT. The encoded protein is CASSYSGRPGNTIYF.

The rearrangement links TRBV4-3 to TRBJ1-2, with D unclear. Germline V lookup: CDR1 LGHNA, CDR2 YSLEER. The CDR3 has 14 amino acids. V lost 1 base to trimming and J lost 3 bases, with 9 bases between them. CDR3 protein: CASSQGYRDYGYTF. CDR3 in DNA: TGCGCCAGCAGCCAAGGGTACCGAGACTATGGCTACACCTTC.

The chain couples TRBV7-9 to TRBJ2-2; 7 bases agree with TRBD1. V was pared by 5 bases and J by 2 bases, with 5 bases of the junction left unmatched. CDR1 is SEHNR and CDR2 is FQNEAQ in the germline V gene (reference sequence). This CDR3 region has 15 residues. The CDR3 sequence is CASSVPGGNTGELFF. The CDR3 region has the DNA TGTGCCAGCAGCGTTCCAGGGGGTAACACCGGGGAGCTGTTTTTT.

The chain has TRBV7-2 and TRBJ2-3; D unclear. From germline, CDR1 is SGHTA and CDR2 FQGNSA. This CDR3 spans 12 amino acids. V dropped 6 bases and J dropped 6 bases, with 10 bases sitting between them. The DNA of the CDR3 is TGTGCCAGCAGTATAGTGGGCGATACGCAGTATTTT. It translates to CASSIVGDTQYF.

The V call is TRBV5-1, the J call TRBJ1-6; D unresolved. V lost 0 bases and J lost 4, with 11 bases in between. In germline, CDR1 is SGHRS, CDR2 YFSETQ. The CDR3 loop spans 16 amino acids. CDR3: CASSLAGSRYNSPLHF. The DNA of the CDR3 is TGCGCCAGCAGCTTGGCGGGGTCCCGGTATAATTCACCCCTCCACTTT.

This clone has a single count. V gene TRBV7-2 combines with J gene TRBJ2-3; TRBD2 agrees at 11 bases. The CDR3 has 14 amino acids. V was pared by 4 bases and J by 8 bases, with 5 bases of the junction left unmatched. CDR1 is SGHTA and CDR2 is FQGNSA in the germline V gene. The CDR3 is CASSYSGGASTQYF. CDR3 in DNA: TGTGCCAGCAGCTATAGCGGGGGGGCCTCTACGCAGTATTTT.

CDR3 bases: TGTGCCAGCAGCCCGTCACTAGCGGGGGGGGCAAGGGATGAGCAGTTCTTC. Translation gives CASSPSLAGGARDEQFF. The chain joins TRBV7-3 to TRBJ2-1; 13 bases map to TRBD2. CDR3 length: 17 residues. Looked up from germline, CDR1 is SGHTA and CDR2 is FQGTGA. V dropped 5 bases and J dropped 8; count of bases not matched to a gene: 12.

The rearrangement joins TRBV19 to TRBJ1-1; 7 nucleotides match TRBD1. CDR1 and CDR2 (germline): LNHDA, SQIVND (reference sequence). The length of the CDR3 is 13 residues. Trimming cost V 2 bases and J 6 bases; bases outside gene matches: 3. The CDR3 DNA reads as TGTGCCAGTAGTATAAAGGGGGCCCCTGAAGCTTTCTTT. Protein: CASSIKGAPEAFF.

The chain carries TRBV5-1 and TRBJ2-3; D may be TRBD1 (6 bases). This CDR3 has 16 residues. Looked up from germline, CDR1 is SGHRS and CDR2 is YFSETQ. V lost 3 bases to trimming and J lost 0 bases, with 14 bases between them. CDR3 protein: CASSSPRTDSTDTQYF. The DNA for the CDR3 is TGCGCCAGCAGCTCCCCCCGGACAGACAGCACAGATACGCAGTATTTT.

The genes are TRBV10-3 and TRBJ2-3; perhaps TRBD2 as D (5 bases). Trimming took 4 bases from V and 3 from J, leaving 11 bases between them. Germline V gives CDR1 ENHRY, CDR2 SYGVKD. This CDR3 contains 14 residues. CDR3 residues: CAISAGGRTDTQYF. CDR3 nucleotides: TGTGCCATCAGTGCAGGAGGACGGACAGATACGCAGTATTTT.

J is TRBJ1-2 and V is TRBV6-1; 8 bases map to TRBD1. The V segment lost 3 bases and the J segment 5 bases; nucleotides outside the gene matches: 5. Germline-derived CDR1 and CDR2 are MNHNS and SASEGT. The CDR3 has 14 residues. The CDR3 here is CASSETGASYGYTF. Written as DNA, the CDR3 is TGTGCCAGCAGTGAGACAGGGGCTTCTTATGGCTACACCTTC.

This chain joins TRBV7-9 and TRBJ2-1, with 7 bases that match TRBD1. CDR3 length: 15 amino acids. Germline V CDR1 and CDR2: SEHNR, FQNEAQ (reference sequence). V lost 0 bases to trimming and J lost 8 bases; unmatched junction nucleotides: 7. The CDR3 DNA sequence: TGTGCCAGCAGCTTAGCCCTAACAGGGGCTGATGAGCAGTTCTTC. Encoded protein: CASSLALTGADEQFF.

In this sample, this clone turned up a few times. The chain is built from TRBV5-1 and TRBJ2-3, with no clear D. This CDR3 region has 15 residues. The germline CDR1 and CDR2 sequences are SGHRS and YFSETQ. V dropped 1 base and J dropped 2 bases, with 11 bases sitting between them. CDR3 sequence reads: CASSLTWQDTDTQYF. CDR3 nucleotides: TGCGCCAGCAGCTTGACGTGGCAAGACACAGATACGCAGTATTTT.

The chain uses TRBV25-1 and TRBJ2-1, with D tentatively TRBD1 (6 bases). V lost 6 bases and J lost 7, with 13 bases in between. CDR3 length: 13 amino acids. Germline CDR1 and CDR2: MGHDK and SYGVNS. The CDR3 coding sequence is TGTGCCAGCAGGGAGTGGACAGTGAATGAGCAGTTCTTC. Translated, it gives CASREWTVNEQFF.

This clone was counted between two and nine times. V gene TRBV6-1 combines with J gene TRBJ2-7, with D possibly matching TRBD2 (6 bases). V lost 0 bases and J 3 bases, leaving 24 bases between the germline ends. The CDR3 sequence is 19 residues long. The V gene's germline CDR1 is MNHNS and CDR2 SASEGT. The CDR3 sequence is CASSEAEGLFTLNLYEQYF. CDR3 nucleotides: TGTGCCAGCAGTGAAGCGGAGGGACTGTTTACCTTAAACCTCTACGAGCAGTACTTC.

The chain couples TRBV30 to TRBJ1-2, with D possibly matching TRBD1 (5 bases). From germline, CDR1 is GTSNPN and CDR2 SVGIG (reference sequence). The V and J ends lost 2 bases and 9 bases respectively, with 13 bases between them. The CDR3 extends over 12 amino acids. CDR3 nucleotide sequence: TGTGCCTGGAGTCTTCCGACAGTGAGCTACACCTTC. It translates to CAWSLPTVSYTF.

This clone showed up just a few times. The chain joins TRBV7-9 to TRBJ2-5; no firm D call. Trimming pared 3 bases from V and 1 base from J, leaving 6 bases between. This CDR3 is built from 13 residues. Germline CDR1 is SEHNR and CDR2 is FQNEAQ (reference sequence). The DNA for the CDR3 is TGTGCCAGCAGCTTTCACGGCCAAGAGACCCAGTACTTC. Its translation is CASSFHGQETQYF.

DNA of the CDR3: TGTGCCAGCAGTCAATATCAGCCCCAGCATTTT. It codes for CASSQYQPQHF. The chain couples TRBV28 to TRBJ1-5, with D unresolved. The CDR3 spans 11 residues. Germline CDR1 is MDHEN and CDR2 is SYDVKM. V shed 5 bases and J shed 5 bases, with 4 bases lying between them. Supplemented by reference TRBV28 and TRBJ1-5, the full variable domain reads DVKVTQSSRYLVKRTGEKVFLECVQDMDHENMFWYRQDPGLGLRLIYFSYDVKMKEKGDIPEGYSVSREKKERFSLILESASTNQTSMYLCASSQYQPQHFGDGTRLSIL.

This clone was found a few times. V and J are TRBV5-1 and TRBJ2-5; tentative D call: TRBD2 (5 bases). The CDR3 covers 14 residues. V was shortened by 0 bases and J by 1 base, with 7 bases between the two germline ends. Germline V CDR1 and CDR2: SGHRS, YFSETQ. CDR3: CASSLARGQETQYF. Written as DNA, the CDR3 is TGCGCCAGCAGCTTGGCCCGGGGCCAAGAGACCCAGTACTTC.

The rearrangement uses TRBV11-2 and TRBJ2-7; the match to TRBD1 covers 9 bases. Per germline, CDR1 SGHAT and CDR2 FQNNGV. V gave up 0 bases and J gave up 3 bases; unmatched junction bases: 12. The CDR3 loop spans 18 amino acids. The CDR3 DNA sequence: TGTGCCAGCAGCTTAGAATGGGGACAGGGTTCTTTCGGCTACGAGCAGTACTTC. Protein sequence: CASSLEWGQGSFGYEQYF. Full variable domain (outside the CDR3, taken from reference TRBV11-2 and TRBJ2-7): EAGVAQSPRYKIIEKRQSVAFWCNPISGHATLYWYQQILGQGPKLLIQFQNNGVVDDSQLPKDRFSAERLKGVDSTLKIQPAKLEDSAVYLCASSLEWGQGSFGYEQYFGPGTRLTVT.

The V and J genes are TRBV6-5 and TRBJ1-5, with D possibly TRBD1 on 5 matching bases. This CDR3 has 13 amino acids. The V gene lost 5 bases and the J gene lost 8 bases, with 13 bases spanning the gap. Germline V CDR1 and CDR2: MNHEY, SVGAGI. In DNA, the CDR3 is TGTGCCAGCAGTCCCGGGACTAAAGAGCCCCAGCATTTT. Its protein is CASSPGTKEPQHF.

In its sample, this clone was seen a few times. The rearrangement uses TRBV10-2 and TRBJ1-1; the D gene is possibly TRBD1 (6 bases). The CDR3 covers 13 residues. Trimming took off 6 bases at V and 1 base at J, with 9 bases between the two ends. Germline values: CDR1 WSHSY, CDR2 SAAADI. The CDR3 reads CASRNRENTEAFF. In DNA form, the CDR3 reads TGCGCCAGCAGAAACAGGGAGAACACTGAAGCTTTCTTT.

The chain carries TRBV5-8 and TRBJ1-2; D is perhaps TRBD1 (5 bases). V lost 2 bases and J lost 2, with 10 bases in between. The V gene's germline CDR1 is SGHTS and CDR2 YDEGEE. The CDR3 totals 14 residues. CDR3 amino acids: CASSFKGRNYGYTF. The CDR3 DNA reads TGTGCCAGCAGCTTTAAGGGGAGGAACTATGGCTACACCTTC.

This chain links TRBV5-4 with TRBJ2-5, with a possible D match to TRBD1 (5 bases). V was trimmed by 0 bases and J by 2 bases, leaving 8 bases between them. The germline CDR1 and CDR2 sequences are SGHNT and YYREEE (reference sequence). This CDR3 has 14 residues. CDR3 sequence: CASSLDPGQETQYF. The DNA of the CDR3 is TGTGCCAGCAGCTTGGACCCAGGGCAAGAGACCCAGTACTTC.